The 23 T cell receptor beta chains below were found in one sample sequenced in a study of blood T cell repertoires in COVID-19. Assay: immunoSEQ multiplex PCR; the TCRdb copy retains only in-frame clones and omits some. Of some 50,000 clones in the sample, around nine tenths were seen once. Sequencing was carried out using peripheral blood. Every receptor here comes from a man aged 40-55 years with acute or convalescent COVID-19.

The chain is built from TRBV6-5 and TRBJ2-7; 8 nucleotides match TRBD2. Per germline, CDR1 MNHEY and CDR2 SVGAGI. CDR3 length: 15 residues. J was trimmed by 4 bases and V by 2 bases; bases with no gene match: 7. The CDR3 loop is CASSYGLAGKYEQYF. Written as DNA, the CDR3 is TGTGCCAGCAGTTACGGTTTAGCGGGGAAATACGAGCAGTACTTC.

The V and J genes are TRBV4-3 and TRBJ1-4; TRBD1 aligns across 9 bases. The trim removed 5 bases at V and 7 bases at J, leaving 8 bases unmatched. The CDR3 has 15 residues. Germline CDR1 LGHNA, CDR2 YSLEER. CDR3 sequence reads: CASSFSPGQGEKLFF. The CDR3 coding sequence is TGCGCCAGCAGCTTTTCCCCGGGACAGGGTGAAAAACTGTTTTTT.

This clone came up a few times. The chain recombines TRBV18 with TRBJ2-3; 7 bases are shared with TRBD2. This CDR3 region has 16 residues. The V and J ends lost 0 bases and 6 bases, in that order; junction bases with no gene match: 9. Per the germline V gene, CDR1 is KGHSH and CDR2 is LQKENI. CDR3: CASSPPTLAEGDTQYF. The CDR3 coding sequence is TGTGCCAGCTCACCACCGACCCTAGCGGAGGGGGATACGCAGTATTTT.

The chain combines TRBV10-1 with TRBJ1-2; possible D gene TRBD1, 5 bases. This CDR3 is built from 13 residues. Trimming removed 3 bases at V and 1 base at J, with 6 bases between. Germline V gives CDR1 WNHNN, CDR2 SYGVQD (reference sequence). CDR3 sequence: CASSEQDNYGYTF. Written as DNA, the CDR3 is TGCGCCAGCAGTGAACAGGATAACTATGGCTACACCTTC.

The J gene is TRBJ1-1, the V gene TRBV11-3, with D perhaps TRBD1 (6 bases). V was shortened by 2 bases and J by 5 bases, with 9 bases between the two germline ends. The CDR3 totals 13 residues. Germline V gives CDR1 SGHNT, CDR2 YENEEA. The CDR3 region has the DNA TGTGCCAGCAGCTTAAGGGGGGGGACTGAAGCTTTCTTT. Translation: CASSLRGGTEAFF.

The chain is built from TRBV6-5 and TRBJ1-1, with D maybe TRBD1 (5 bases). The V gene's germline CDR1 is MNHEY and CDR2 SVGAGI. Trimming left V 3 bases short and J 4 bases short, with 18 bases between. This CDR3 region has 16 residues. CDR3 sequence: CASSYSGLGVGTEAFF. The CDR3 DNA reads as TGTGCCAGCAGTTATTCGGGTCTAGGGGTGGGCACTGAAGCTTTCTTT.

The table lists this clone with a few counts. V and J are TRBV11-2 and TRBJ2-1, with 7 bases identical to TRBD1. Trimming at V came to 4 bases and at J to 1 base, leaving 10 bases not matched to a gene. CDR1 is SGHAT, CDR2 FQNNGV, per germline. The CDR3 covers 17 residues. The CDR3 region has the DNA TGTGCCAGCAGCTCAGTCGTACAGGGGCTTTCCTACAATGAGCAGTTCTTC. This encodes CASSSVVQGLSYNEQFF. Based on the CDR3 plus reference TRBV11-2 and TRBJ2-1, the full variable domain is EAGVAQSPRYKIIEKRQSVAFWCNPISGHATLYWYQQILGQGPKLLIQFQNNGVVDDSQLPKDRFSAERLKGVDSTLKIQPAKLEDSAVYLCASSSVVQGLSYNEQFFGPGTRLTVL.

V and J are TRBV7-8 and TRBJ1-5, with 8 bases aligning to TRBD1. The CDR3 consists of 15 residues. Per germline, CDR1 SGHVS and CDR2 FQNEAQ. With V trimmed by 1 base and J by 7 bases, 6 bases remained unmatched. CDR3 DNA sequence: TGTGCCAGCAGCTTAGACGGGGACAGGTTGCAGCCCCAGCATTTT. This sequence encodes CASSLDGDRLQPQHF.

The V and J genes are TRBV18 and TRBJ2-3; D is perhaps TRBD1 (5 bases). The CDR3 has 16 amino acids. Germline assignment: CDR1 KGHSH and CDR2 LQKENI. Trimming removed 4 bases from V and 0 bases from J, with 14 bases in between. The CDR3 sequence: CASSRSQGPSTDTQYF. The CDR3 nucleotides read TGTGCCAGCTCACGAAGTCAGGGTCCTAGCACAGATACGCAGTATTTT.

V usage is TRBV7-2 and J usage is TRBJ2-1; weak D call: TRBD2 (6 bases). Germline values: CDR1 SGHTA, CDR2 FQGNSA. This CDR3 is 14 amino acids long. Trimming took 6 bases from V and 1 from J, leaving 10 bases between them. The CDR3 DNA sequence: TGTGCCAGCAGTGGGCTAGCGTCCTACAATGAGCAGTTCTTC. It is translated as CASSGLASYNEQFF.

The V gene is TRBV5-4, the J gene TRBJ2-3; D is unclear. CDR1 SGHNT and CDR2 YYREEE come from the germline V gene (reference sequence). V lost 1 base to trimming and J lost 2 bases, with 5 bases between them. This CDR3 has 13 amino acids. The CDR3 reads CASSLTPTDTQYF. The CDR3 DNA reads TGTGCCAGCAGCTTGACTCCCACAGATACGCAGTATTTT.

The chain links TRBV25-1 to TRBJ1-1, with 7 bases matching TRBD1. The germline gives CDR1 MGHDK, CDR2 SYGVNS. V lost 4 bases, J lost 4 bases, and 6 bases stayed unmatched. The CDR3 consists of 14 residues. CDR3 coding DNA: TGTGCCAGCAGTGCCGACAGGGATAGCACTGAAGCTTTCTTT. Amino acid sequence: CASSADRDSTEAFF.

The chain employs TRBV9 and TRBJ1-4, with D possibly matching TRBD1 (5 bases). CDR1 is SGDLS, CDR2 YYNGEE, per germline. There are 16 residues in the CDR3. The V end was cut by 0 bases, the J end by 0 bases, with 9 bases between. CDR3 coding DNA: TGTGCCAGCAGCGTAGTGGGGCTGACAACTAATGAAAAACTGTTTTTT. This sequence encodes CASSVVGLTTNEKLFF.

The rearrangement uses TRBV6-5 and TRBJ1-1; no clear D. The CDR3 sequence is 14 residues long. Germline V gene data show CDR1 as MNHEY and CDR2 as SVGAGI. Trimming stripped 0 bases from V and 6 bases from J, with 11 bases between. The CDR3 reads CASSYSMRDPEAFF. The DNA for the CDR3 is TGTGCCAGCAGTTACTCGATGAGGGATCCTGAAGCTTTCTTT.

This rearrangement joins TRBV2 to TRBJ2-5, with D possibly matching TRBD1 (7 bases). V lost 4 bases and J lost 4, with 16 bases in between. Per the germline V gene, CDR1 is SNHLY and CDR2 is FYNNEI. CDR3 size: 15 residues. The CDR3 bases are TGTGCCAGCAGTGGGGACAGCTTGGGAGGAGAGACCCAGTACTTC. Translated: CASSGDSLGGETQYF.

The rearrangement uses TRBV19 and TRBJ1-1, with 11 positions matching TRBD1. There are 13 residues in the CDR3. Per the germline V gene, CDR1 is LNHDA and CDR2 is SQIVND (reference sequence). The J segment lost 8 bases and the V segment lost 5 bases, leaving 4 bases of the junction unmatched. CDR3 coding DNA: TGTGCCAGTAGTCCGGGGACAGGGGGAGAAGCTTTCTTT. As protein: CASSPGTGGEAFF.

V usage is TRBV27 and J usage is TRBJ2-5; tentatively, D is TRBD1 (6 bases). Trimming stripped 5 bases from V and 4 bases from J, with 11 bases between. There are 13 residues in the CDR3. Germline V gene lookup returns CDR1 MNHEY and CDR2 SMNVEV (reference sequence). The CDR3 here is CASSLRGRETQYF. The CDR3 coding sequence is TGTGCCAGCAGTCTCAGGGGCCGAGAGACCCAGTACTTC.

The gene calls are TRBV27 and TRBJ2-6; D not resolved. Deletions cut 5 bases from V and 2 bases from J, with 4 bases between. The CDR3 has 13 residues. In germline, CDR1 is MNHEY, CDR2 SMNVEV (reference sequence). CDR3 sequence: CASSLAGANVLTF. The CDR3 coding sequence is TGTGCCAGCAGTCTAGCTGGGGCCAACGTCCTGACTTTC.

This chain joins TRBV5-4 and TRBJ2-7, with 11 bases aligning to TRBD2. Germline V gene lookup returns CDR1 SGHNT and CDR2 YYREEE (reference sequence). The CDR3 contains 15 residues. V gave up 5 bases and J gave up 4 bases; unmatched junction bases: 8. Here the CDR3 reads CASSRETSGEYEQYF. The CDR3 DNA reads as TGTGCCAGCAGTCGTGAGACTAGCGGGGAGTACGAGCAGTACTTC.

The rearrangement links TRBV11-3 to TRBJ1-1; tentatively, D is TRBD1 (6 bases). From germline, CDR1 is SGHNT and CDR2 YENEEA. Between the trimmed V and J ends, which lost 1 base and 4 bases, there was a span of 7 bases. The CDR3 totals 13 residues. CDR3 sequence: CASSLARGTEAFF. DNA of the CDR3: TGTGCCAGCAGCTTAGCCAGGGGCACTGAAGCTTTCTTT.

The CDR3, as DNA: TGTGCCACCAGCAGAGATGGACAGGTCTCTAACTATGGCTACACCTTC. This translates into CATSRDGQVSNYGYTF. The V call is TRBV15, the J call TRBJ1-2; 7 bases map to TRBD1. Germline values: CDR1 LNHNV, CDR2 YYDKDF (reference sequence). Germline trimming cut 0 bases from V and 0 bases from J; bases unmatched to any gene: 4. CDR3 length: 16 amino acids. Variable domain in full (rest from reference TRBV15 and TRBJ1-2): DAMVIQNPRYQVTQFGKPVTLSCSQTLNHNVMYWYQQKSSQAPKLLFHYYDKDFNNEADTPDNFQSRRPNTSFCFLDIRSPGLGDTAMYLCATSRDGQVSNYGYTFGSGTRLTVV.

The chain uses TRBV10-3 and TRBJ2-1; D might be TRBD2 (6 bases). The V end was cut by 5 bases, the J end by 1 base, with 12 bases between. The CDR3 contains 15 residues. Germline loops: CDR1 ENHRY, CDR2 SYGVKD. The CDR3 nucleotides are TGTGCCATCAGTCGGAGGGCAGGGTCCTACAATGAGCAGTTCTTC. It translates to CAISRRAGSYNEQFF.

For the CDR3, the DNA is TGTGCCAGCACACGAGGACAGGGGGGAGGTAGAGAGACCCAGTACTTC. Its protein product is CASTRGQGGGRETQYF. J is TRBJ2-5 and V is TRBV2; 10 bases map to TRBD1. This CDR3 region has 16 residues. The V and J ends lost 7 bases and 4 bases, in that order; junction bases with no gene match: 12. Germline loops: CDR1 SNHLY, CDR2 FYNNEI.